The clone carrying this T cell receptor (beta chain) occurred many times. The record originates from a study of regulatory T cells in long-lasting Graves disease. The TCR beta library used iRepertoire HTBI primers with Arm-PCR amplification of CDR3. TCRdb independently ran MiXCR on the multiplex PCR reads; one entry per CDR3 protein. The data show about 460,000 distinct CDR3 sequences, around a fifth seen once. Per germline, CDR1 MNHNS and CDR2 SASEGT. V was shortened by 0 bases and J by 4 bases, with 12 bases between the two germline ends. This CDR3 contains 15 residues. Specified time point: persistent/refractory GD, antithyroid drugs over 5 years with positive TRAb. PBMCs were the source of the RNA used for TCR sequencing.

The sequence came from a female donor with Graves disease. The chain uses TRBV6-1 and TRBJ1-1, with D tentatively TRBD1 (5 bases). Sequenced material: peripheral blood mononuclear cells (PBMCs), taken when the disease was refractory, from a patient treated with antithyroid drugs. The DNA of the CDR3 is TGTGCCAGCAGTGAAGCGGGGCGCGGTAGCACTGAAGCTTTCTTT. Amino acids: CASSEAGRGSTEAFF.